The rows below give T cell receptor beta chains drawn from one sample of a study of Ad26.COV2.S vaccination and SARS-CoV-2 variants. Clones were read by immunoSEQ multiplex PCR, and TCRdb kept only the in-frame ones, dropping some. In the table there are fewer than 500,000 clones, roughly 91% of which are singletons. Sequenced here: peripheral blood, sampled in a trial of Ad26.COV2.S vaccine versus placebo. The receptors originated from a person aged 18 to 65 who received the Ad26.COV2.S COVID-19 vaccine or a placebo. Each CDR3 is given without its conserved first and last residue. Fields, in order: V gene, CDR3 protein.

>TRBV6-5
ASKVQYEQY
>TRBV14
ASSRDSSTDTQY
>TRBV28
ASKDPGNTIY
>TRBV16
ASSQSGIATQPQH
>TRBV7-8
ASSPGREGQPQH
>TRBV5-1
ASSLAFGQRKNSYEQY
>TRBV15
ATSRGGRADTQY
>TRBV11-2
ASSASGPAYEQY
>TRBV9
ASSVGGDNSPLH
>TRBV28
ASSGQGAYGELF
>TRBV6-1
ASSEWTSGNYEQY
>TRBV18
ASSPRGWEGEQF
>TRBV28
ASDTGGWGTGELF
>TRBV27
ASSLSRGLGAQH
>TRBV7-2
ASSQEASALYNEQF
>TRBV14
ASSQLGVSNTEAF
>TRBV27
ASSSSVGVNTEAF
>TRBV5-1
ASSLALGLAGKLAQY
>TRBV7-8
ASSIEIGFTNEQF
>TRBV14
ASSQDRTGTYEQY
>TRBV5-1
ASSLGLARETQY
>TRBV19
ASTQRGNTEAF
>TRBV3-1/TRBV3-2
ASSHESGTSGTGVDYEQY
>TRBV12-3/TRBV12-4
ASTLQGYGYT
>TRBV7-2
ASSRFASDYNEQF